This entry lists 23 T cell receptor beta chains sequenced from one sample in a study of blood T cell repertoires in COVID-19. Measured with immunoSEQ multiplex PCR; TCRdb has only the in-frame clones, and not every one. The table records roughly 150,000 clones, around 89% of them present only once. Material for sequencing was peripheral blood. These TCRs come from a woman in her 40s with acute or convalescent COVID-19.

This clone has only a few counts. The CDR3 loop reads CASSPGQGASYEQYF. CDR3 in DNA: TGTGCCAGCTCACCAGGACAGGGGGCCTCCTACGAGCAGTACTTC. The J gene is TRBJ2-7, the V gene TRBV18; 11 positions agree with TRBD1. V was pared by 2 bases and J by 0 bases, with 0 bases of the junction left unmatched. The CDR3 is made up of 15 amino acids. CDR1 KGHSH and CDR2 LQKENI come from the germline V gene.

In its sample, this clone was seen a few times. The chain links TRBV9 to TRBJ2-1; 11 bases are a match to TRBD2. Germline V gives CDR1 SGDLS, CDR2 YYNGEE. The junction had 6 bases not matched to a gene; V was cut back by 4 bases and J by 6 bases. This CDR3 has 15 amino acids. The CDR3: CASSTSGSRLNEQFF. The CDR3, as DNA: TGTGCCAGCAGCACTAGCGGGAGTCGCCTCAATGAGCAGTTCTTC.

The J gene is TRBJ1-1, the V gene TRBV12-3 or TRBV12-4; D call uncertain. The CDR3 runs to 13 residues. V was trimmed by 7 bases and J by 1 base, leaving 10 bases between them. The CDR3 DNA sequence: TGTGCCAGCAATACGGCAGGGAACACTGAAGCTTTCTTT. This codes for CASNTAGNTEAFF.

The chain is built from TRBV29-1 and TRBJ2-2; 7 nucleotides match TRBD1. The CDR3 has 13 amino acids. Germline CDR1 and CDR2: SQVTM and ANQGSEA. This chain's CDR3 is CSHRQGNTGELFF. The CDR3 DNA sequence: TGCAGTCATCGACAGGGGAACACCGGGGAGCTGTTTTTT.

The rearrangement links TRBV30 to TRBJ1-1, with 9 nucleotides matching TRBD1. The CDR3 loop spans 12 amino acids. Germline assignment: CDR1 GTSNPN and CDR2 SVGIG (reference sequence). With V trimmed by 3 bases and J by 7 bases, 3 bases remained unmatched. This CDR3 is CAWSMGQGEAFF. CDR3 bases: TGTGCCTGGAGCATGGGACAGGGTGAAGCTTTCTTT.

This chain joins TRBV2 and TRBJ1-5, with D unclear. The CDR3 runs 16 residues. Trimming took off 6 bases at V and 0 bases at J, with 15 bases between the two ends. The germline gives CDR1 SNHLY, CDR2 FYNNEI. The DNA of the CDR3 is TGTGCCAGCAGCCCCAACAGCGGATATAGCAATCAGCCCCAGCATTTT. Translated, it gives CASSPNSGYSNQPQHF.

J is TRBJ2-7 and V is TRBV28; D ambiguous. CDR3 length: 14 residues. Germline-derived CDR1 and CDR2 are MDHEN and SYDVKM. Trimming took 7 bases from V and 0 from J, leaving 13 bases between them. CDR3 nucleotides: TGTGCCAGCACTCAACGGAGCCCCTCCTACGAGCAGTACTTC. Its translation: CASTQRSPSYEQYF. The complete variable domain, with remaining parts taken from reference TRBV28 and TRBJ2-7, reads DVKVTQSSRYLVKRTGEKVFLECVQDMDHENMFWYRQDPGLGLRLIYFSYDVKMKEKGDIPEGYSVSREKKERFSLILESASTNQTSMYLCASTQRSPSYEQYFGPGTRLTVT.

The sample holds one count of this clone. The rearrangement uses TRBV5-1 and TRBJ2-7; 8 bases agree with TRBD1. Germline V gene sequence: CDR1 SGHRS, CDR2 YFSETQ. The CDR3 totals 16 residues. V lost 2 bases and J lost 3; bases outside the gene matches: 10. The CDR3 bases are TGCGCCAGCAGCTTTAGCTCCGGACAGGGAGGCTACGAGCAGTACTTC. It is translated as CASSFSSGQGGYEQYF.

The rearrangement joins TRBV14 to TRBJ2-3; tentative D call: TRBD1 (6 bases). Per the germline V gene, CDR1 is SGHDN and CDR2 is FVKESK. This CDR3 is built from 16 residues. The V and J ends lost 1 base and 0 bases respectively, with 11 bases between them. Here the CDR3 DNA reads TGTGCCAGCAGCCAAGGGACAGATACTAGCACAGATACGCAGTATTTT. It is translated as CASSQGTDTSTDTQYF.

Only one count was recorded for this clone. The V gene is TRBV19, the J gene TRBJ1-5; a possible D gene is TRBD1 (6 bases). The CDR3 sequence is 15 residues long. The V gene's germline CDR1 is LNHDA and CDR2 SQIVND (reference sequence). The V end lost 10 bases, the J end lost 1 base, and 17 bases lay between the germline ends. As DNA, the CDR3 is TGTGCCACCCGCACGACAGGTCAAAGCAATCAGCCCCAGCATTTT. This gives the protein CATRTTGQSNQPQHF.

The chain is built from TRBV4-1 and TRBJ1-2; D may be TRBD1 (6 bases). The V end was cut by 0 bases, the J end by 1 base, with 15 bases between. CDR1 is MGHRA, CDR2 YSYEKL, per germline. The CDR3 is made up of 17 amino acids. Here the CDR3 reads CASSQDLQGSVNYGYTF. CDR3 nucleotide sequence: TGCGCCAGCAGCCAAGATCTACAGGGCTCTGTTAACTATGGCTACACCTTC.

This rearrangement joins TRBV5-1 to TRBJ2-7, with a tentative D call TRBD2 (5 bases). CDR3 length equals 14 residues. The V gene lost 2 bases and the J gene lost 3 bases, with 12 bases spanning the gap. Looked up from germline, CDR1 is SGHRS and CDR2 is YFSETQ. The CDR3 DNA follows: TGCGCCAGCAGCTTAACGGGGTGGAGCTACGAGCAGTACTTC. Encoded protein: CASSLTGWSYEQYF.

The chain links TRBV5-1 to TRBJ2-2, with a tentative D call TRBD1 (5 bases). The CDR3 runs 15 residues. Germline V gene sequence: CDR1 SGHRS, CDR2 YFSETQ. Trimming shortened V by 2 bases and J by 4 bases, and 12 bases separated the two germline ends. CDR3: CASSFSQGVTGELFF. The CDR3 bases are TGCGCCAGCAGCTTTAGCCAGGGCGTCACCGGGGAGCTGTTTTTT. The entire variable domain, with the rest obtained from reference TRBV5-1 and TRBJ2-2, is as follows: KAGVTQTPRYLIKTRGQQVTLSCSPISGHRSVSWYQQTPGQGLQFLFEYFSETQRNKGNFPGRFSGRQFSNSRSEMNVSTLELGDSALYLCASSFSQGVTGELFFGEGSRLTVL.

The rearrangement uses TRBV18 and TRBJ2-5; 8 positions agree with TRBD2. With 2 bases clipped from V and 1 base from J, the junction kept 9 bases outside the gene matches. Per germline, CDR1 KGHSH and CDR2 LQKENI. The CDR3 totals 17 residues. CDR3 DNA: TGTGCCAGCTCACCAGCTCGAGCGGGAGTTAGCCAAGAGACCCAGTACTTC. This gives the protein CASSPARAGVSQETQYF.

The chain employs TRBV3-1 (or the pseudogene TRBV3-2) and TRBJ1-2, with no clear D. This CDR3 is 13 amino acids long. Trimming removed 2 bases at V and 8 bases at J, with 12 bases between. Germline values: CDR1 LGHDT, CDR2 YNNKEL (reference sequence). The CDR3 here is CASSQQHAGGYTF. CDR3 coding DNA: TGTGCCAGCAGCCAACAACACGCGGGCGGCTACACCTTC.

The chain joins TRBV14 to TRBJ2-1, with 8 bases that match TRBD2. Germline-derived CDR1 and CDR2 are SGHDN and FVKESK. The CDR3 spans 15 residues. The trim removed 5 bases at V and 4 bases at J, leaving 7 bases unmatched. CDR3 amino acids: CASSFGTSRYNEQFF. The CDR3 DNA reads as TGTGCCAGCAGCTTCGGGACTAGTCGGTACAATGAGCAGTTCTTC. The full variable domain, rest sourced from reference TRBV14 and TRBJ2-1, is EAGVTQFPSHSVIEKGQTVTLRCDPISGHDNLYWYRRVMGKEIKFLLHFVKESKQDESGMPNNRFLAERTGGTYSTLKVQPAELEDSGVYFCASSFGTSRYNEQFFGPGTRLTVL.

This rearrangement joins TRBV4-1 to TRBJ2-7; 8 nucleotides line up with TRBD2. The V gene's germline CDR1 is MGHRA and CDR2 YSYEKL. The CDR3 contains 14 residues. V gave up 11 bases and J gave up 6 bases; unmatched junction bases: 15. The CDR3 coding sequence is TGCGCCGTTACGGGGGGGTCCGGGCGGTGCGAGCAGTACTTC. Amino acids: CAVTGGSGRCEQYF.

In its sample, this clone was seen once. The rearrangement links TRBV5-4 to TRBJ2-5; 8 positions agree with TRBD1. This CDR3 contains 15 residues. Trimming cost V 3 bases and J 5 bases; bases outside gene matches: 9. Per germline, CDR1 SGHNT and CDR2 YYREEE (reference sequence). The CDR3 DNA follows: TGTGCCAGCAGCTCACCAACAGGGGGGCGGGAGACCCAGTACTTC. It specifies CASSSPTGGRETQYF.

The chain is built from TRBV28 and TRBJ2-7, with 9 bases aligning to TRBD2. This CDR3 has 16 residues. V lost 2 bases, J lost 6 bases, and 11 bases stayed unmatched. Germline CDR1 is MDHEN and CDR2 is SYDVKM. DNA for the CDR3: TGTGCCAGCAGTTTAATAGCGGGAGTAACGGGGGGCGAGCAGTACTTC. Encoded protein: CASSLIAGVTGGEQYF.

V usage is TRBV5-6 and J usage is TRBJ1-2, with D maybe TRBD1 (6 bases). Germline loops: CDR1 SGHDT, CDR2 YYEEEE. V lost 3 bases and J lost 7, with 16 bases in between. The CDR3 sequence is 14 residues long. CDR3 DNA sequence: TGTGCCAGCAGCTATAACCAGGGGATGGGTGGCTACACCTTC. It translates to CASSYNQGMGGYTF.

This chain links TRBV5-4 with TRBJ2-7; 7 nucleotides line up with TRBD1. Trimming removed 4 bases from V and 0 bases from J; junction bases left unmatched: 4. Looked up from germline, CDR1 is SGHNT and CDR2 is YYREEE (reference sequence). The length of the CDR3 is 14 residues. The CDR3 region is CASSRDRDSYEQYF. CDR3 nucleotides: TGTGCCAGCAGCCGCGACAGGGACTCCTACGAGCAGTACTTC.

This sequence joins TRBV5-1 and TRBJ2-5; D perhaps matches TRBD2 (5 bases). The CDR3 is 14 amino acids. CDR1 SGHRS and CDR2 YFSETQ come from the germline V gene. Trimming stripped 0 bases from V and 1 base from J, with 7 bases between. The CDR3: CASSLEGAQETQYF. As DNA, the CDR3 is TGCGCCAGCAGCTTGGAGGGAGCCCAAGAGACCCAGTACTTC.

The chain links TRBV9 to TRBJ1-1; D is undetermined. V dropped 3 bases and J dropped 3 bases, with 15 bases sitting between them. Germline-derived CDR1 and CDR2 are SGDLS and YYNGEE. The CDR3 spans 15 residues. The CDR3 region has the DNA TGTGCCAGCAGCGCAGGAGGAGCTACGGACACTGAAGCTTTCTTT. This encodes CASSAGGATDTEAFF.